The source of this TCR beta chain is a study of cytomegalovirus exposure and HLA in healthy donors. PCR amplification relied on 60 Vbeta primers (plus 13 Jbeta primers). Sequenced by immunoSEQ multiplex PCR; TCRdb stores in-frame clones only, minus some. Here the sample spans about 120,000 clones, 67% being singletons. A word on this clone: Its matching antigen is unknown. Within the sample, other DNA sequences also encode this same CDR3.

Study-level points and caveats: As was reported, the HLA-A and HLA-B alleles of most subjects were accurately predicted from TCR beta sequences.

The sequencing sample was made of PBMCs. The sequence came from a man aged 18 to 35 in good health and CMV-seropositive.

CDR3 amino acids: CASSYSSSYEQYF. CDR3 sequence (DNA): TGTGCCAGCAGTTACAGTAGCTCCTACGAGCAGTACTTC. The rearrangement links TRBV6-5 to TRBJ2-7; D ambiguous. The CDR3 sequence is 13 residues long. Trimming shortened V by 2 bases and J by 0 bases, and 5 bases separated the two germline ends. CDR1 is MNHEY and CDR2 is SVGAGI in the germline V gene.